Shown below are 2 T cell receptor beta chains from a single sample sequenced in a study of OX40 agonist ivuxolimab in advanced cancers. Repertoires were generated with immunoSEQ multiplex PCR, while TCRdb's copy carries only in-frame clones and drops some. Here the sample spans roughly 60,000 clones, approximately 90% being singletons. Sequenced here: CD4+ or CD8+ T cells sorted from blood, sampled in a trial of the OX40 agonist ivuxolimab. Receptors were obtained from an adult with an advanced solid tumor such as melanoma, head and neck, liver or kidney cancer.

The CDR3 bases are TGTGCCAGCAGCTTCGGACTAGTGCCCGAGTACGAGCAGTACTTC. This codes for CASSFGLVPEYEQYF. The rearrangement links TRBV7-3 to TRBJ2-5; 7 bases are shared with TRBD2. The assigned J gene may be wrong: the sequence end matches TRBJ2-7 better. The CDR3 is 15 residues long. From germline, CDR1 is SGHTA and CDR2 FQGTGA.

This chain links TRBV11-2 with TRBJ2-3, with D maybe TRBD2 (6 bases). V gave up 5 bases and J gave up 2 bases, with 14 bases separating them. The CDR3 sequence is 15 residues long. Germline V CDR1 and CDR2: SGHAT, FQNNGV. The CDR3 nucleotides read TGTGCCAGCAGCCAGTCTAGCGTTTCCACAGATACGCAGTATTTT. It specifies CASSQSSVSTDTQYF.